The next 21 T cell receptor beta chains were all read from a single sample in a study of T cell repertoires in cytomegalovirus infection. TCRdb reanalysed the reads using MiXCR and keeps one entry per CDR3 protein. The sample shows more than 400,000 distinct CDR3 sequences, more than 20% of them seen only once. The specimen sequenced was PBMCs. Receptors were obtained from a human donor in good health (CMV status not recorded). Some clones in this sample may be carry-over from other donors' samples.

Only a few counts were recorded for this clonotype. The rearrangement joins TRBV10-3 to TRBJ2-3; TRBD2 agrees at 8 bases. The CDR3 has 15 amino acids. The germline V gene has CDR1 ENHRY and CDR2 SYGVKD. Trimming removed 6 bases from V and 5 bases from J; junction bases left unmatched: 10. CDR3 region: CAISDSGTRGDTQYF. The CDR3 bases are TGTGCCATCAGCGATTCCGGGACTAGGGGAGATACGCAGTATTTT.

This clonotype turned up a few times. V and J are TRBV24-1 and TRBJ2-1, with a possible D match to TRBD2 (5 bases). Germline V CDR1 and CDR2: KGHDR, SFDVKD. Trimming stripped 4 bases from V and 8 bases from J, with 14 bases between. This CDR3 is built from 14 residues. The CDR3 coding sequence is TGTGCCACCAGTGACCCCGCCCCAGCGGATGAGCAGTTCTTC. It translates to CATSDPAPADEQFF.

The CDR3 spells CASSQEQSGGPFNTQYF. CDR3 nucleotides: TGTGCCAGCAGCCAAGAGCAGTCGGGAGGGCCATTCAATACGCAGTATTTT. This chain connects TRBV4-2 to TRBJ2-3, with TRBD2 matching 8 bases. V was clipped by 0 bases and J by 7 bases; unmatched bases: 12. This CDR3 has 17 amino acids. Germline assignment: CDR1 LGHNA and CDR2 YNFKEQ.

The chain links TRBV20-1 to TRBJ2-5; D remains ambiguous. Germline V lookup: CDR1 DFQATT, CDR2 SNEGSKA (reference sequence). The V gene lost 6 bases and the J gene lost 1 base, with 9 bases spanning the gap. This CDR3 has 12 amino acids. The CDR3 here is CSADKIQETQYF. CDR3 DNA sequence: TGCAGTGCCGACAAAATCCAAGAGACCCAGTACTTC.

The V and J genes are TRBV20-1 and TRBJ2-1, with D possibly being TRBD2 (5 bases). The CDR3 consists of 14 residues. The V and J ends lost 3 bases and 3 bases respectively, with 12 bases between them. Germline CDR1 DFQATT, CDR2 SNEGSKA (reference sequence). The CDR3 DNA is TGCAGTGCTAGGGAACGGACTGGCTACAATGAGCAGTTCTTC. It codes for CSARERTGYNEQFF.

This clonotype was seen more than once but under ten times. The chain is built from TRBV4-3 and TRBJ1-2; D is possibly TRBD1 (5 bases). In germline, CDR1 is LGHNA, CDR2 YSLEER. Deletions cut 0 bases from V and 5 bases from J, with 16 bases between. The CDR3 covers 16 residues. The CDR3 is CASSQERTGGPYGYTF. Written as DNA, the CDR3 is TGCGCCAGCAGCCAAGAGAGGACGGGGGGACCATATGGCTACACCTTC.

This clonotype was seen a few times. The V and J genes are TRBV20-1 and TRBJ1-1; no firm D call. V gave up 5 bases and J gave up 1 base, with 5 bases separating them. The CDR3 has 11 residues. Germline V gene lookup returns CDR1 DFQATT and CDR2 SNEGSKA (reference sequence). In DNA, the CDR3 is TGCAGTGCTGCGGGGAACACTGAAGCTTTCTTT. Protein sequence: CSAAGNTEAFF.

This clonotype showed up many times. The V and J genes are TRBV7-2 and TRBJ2-5; 10 bases are a match to TRBD2. After removal of 0 bases from V and 2 bases from J, the junction contained 3 bases not matched to a gene. This CDR3 has 16 amino acids. CDR1 is SGHTA, CDR2 FQGNSA, per germline. The CDR3 nucleotides are TGTGCCAGCAGCTTAGCGTTAGCGGGAGGACAAGAGACCCAGTACTTC. Its translation: CASSLALAGGQETQYF.

The J gene is TRBJ1-4, the V gene TRBV30; no definite D call. Germline V gene data show CDR1 as GTSNPN and CDR2 as SVGIG (reference sequence). This CDR3 region has 14 residues. Trimming took 2 bases from V and 4 from J, leaving 11 bases between them. The chain's CDR3 is CAWSKGTNNEKLFF. The DNA of the CDR3 is TGTGCCTGGAGTAAGGGCACCAATAATGAAAAACTGTTTTTT. Full variable domain (outside the CDR3, taken from reference TRBV30 and TRBJ1-4): SQTIHQWPATLVQPVGSPLSLECTVEGTSNPNLYWYRQAAGRGLQLLFYSVGIGQISSEVPQNLSASRPQDRQFILSSKKLLLSDSGFYLCAWSKGTNNEKLFFGSGTQLSVL.

This clonotype was detected ten times or more. The chain employs TRBV6-2 or TRBV6-3 and TRBJ2-1, with no clear D. CDR1 is MNHEY, CDR2 SVGEGT, per germline. The CDR3 is 14 amino acids. V was shortened by 0 bases and J by 6 bases, with 9 bases between the two germline ends. The CDR3: CASSYSMVSNEQFF. The CDR3 DNA reads TGTGCCAGCAGTTACTCGATGGTCAGCAATGAGCAGTTCTTC.

This clonotype was seen at least ten times. The chain carries TRBV7-6 and TRBJ1-1, with D possibly TRBD1 on 5 matching bases. V lost 1 base, J lost 6 bases, and 12 bases lay in between. Per the germline V gene, CDR1 is SGHVS and CDR2 is FNYEAQ. This CDR3 comprises 14 residues. The CDR3 DNA is TGTGCCAGCAGCTTAGAAGGGGACCGGGCTGAAGCTTTCTTT. Translated: CASSLEGDRAEAFF.

This chain joins TRBV10-3 and TRBJ2-1; TRBD1 might be the D (9 bases). V lost 6 bases and J 5 bases, leaving 26 bases between the germline ends. The CDR3 is made up of 18 amino acids. Germline lookup yields CDR1 ENHRY and CDR2 SYGVKD. CDR3 residues: CAIRPGTGSGSLNNEQFF. The CDR3 bases are TGTGCCATCAGACCCGGGACAGGGAGCGGGAGCCTGAACAATGAGCAGTTCTTC.

This clonotype came up a few times. The V and J genes are TRBV5-6 and TRBJ2-3; D might be TRBD2 (5 bases). The V gene's germline CDR1 is SGHDT and CDR2 YYEEEE. The CDR3 extends over 16 amino acids. Trimming pared 3 bases from V and 4 bases from J, leaving 18 bases between. CDR3 amino acids: CASSYRGGVVADTQYF. In nucleotides, the CDR3 is TGTGCCAGCAGCTACCGCGGAGGTGTTGTCGCAGATACGCAGTATTTT.

This clonotype was recorded a few times. One end of the junction varies from germline; a read error may be responsible. V usage is TRBV5-1 and J usage is TRBJ2-3; 9 bases align to TRBD2. The length of the CDR3 is 17 residues. Germline values: CDR1 SGHRS, CDR2 YFSETQ. The CDR3 bases are TGCGCCAGCCGCTTTGGAGTACTAGCGGGCGACACAGATACGCAGTATTTT. Its protein is CASRFGVLAGDTDTQYF.

The CDR3: CASSQPGETQYF. In DNA, the CDR3 is TGCGCCAGCAGTCAACCGGGGGAGACCCAGTACTTC. The chain couples TRBV23-1 to TRBJ2-5; possibly TRBD2 for D (5 bases). TRBV23-1 qualifies as an ORF whose function is uncertain. Deletions cut 2 bases from V and 5 bases from J, with 6 bases between. The CDR3 loop spans 12 amino acids.

This clonotype has more than one count but fewer than ten. The rearrangement joins TRBV19 to TRBJ1-1; 8 bases line up with TRBD1. The V and J ends lost 6 bases and 1 base, in that order; junction bases with no gene match: 7. Germline-derived CDR1 and CDR2 are LNHDA and SQIVND (reference sequence). There are 15 residues in the CDR3. The CDR3 DNA reads TGTGCCAGTAGCAGAGGGACAGGCGGGAACACTGAAGCTTTCTTT. This gives the protein CASSRGTGGNTEAFF.

This clonotype turned up a few times. At one of its ends the junction is not consistent with the germline gene, which may arise from a read error. The rearrangement links TRBV27 to TRBJ1-2; TRBD1 agrees at 7 bases. The germline gives CDR1 MNHEY, CDR2 SMNVEV (reference sequence). This CDR3 has 15 amino acids. CDR3 amino acids: CASSKRQGGNHGYTF. The CDR3 DNA is TGTGCCAGCAGTAAAAGACAGGGAGGTAACCATGGCTACACCTTC.

The chain has TRBV28 and TRBJ2-1; TRBD2 matches at 12 bases. Losses at the gene ends were 4 bases for V and 3 bases for J; bases not matched to a gene: 7. The germline V gene encodes CDR1 MDHEN and CDR2 SYDVKM. This CDR3 is built from 17 residues. The CDR3 loop is CASSSNTGLAGYNEQFF. DNA of the CDR3: TGTGCCAGCAGTTCAAATACGGGACTAGCGGGCTACAATGAGCAGTTCTTC.

The chain employs TRBV6-1 and TRBJ2-6; 8 nucleotides agree with TRBD1. The CDR3 loop spans 14 amino acids. The junction had 0 bases not matched to a gene; V was cut back by 6 bases and J by 2 bases. Germline CDR1 reads MNHNS; CDR2 reads SASEGT. As DNA, the CDR3 is TGTGCCAGCAGGGACAGGGCTGGGGCCAACGTCCTGACTTTC. Amino acids: CASRDRAGANVLTF.

This chain joins TRBV9 and TRBJ1-6, with D unclear. The CDR3 contains 15 residues. V was shortened by 3 bases and J by 0 bases, with 7 bases between the two germline ends. Germline CDR1 and CDR2: SGDLS and YYNGEE. CDR3 loop: CASSARDSYNSPLHF. The CDR3, as DNA: TGTGCCAGCAGCGCCCGGGACTCCTATAATTCACCCCTCCACTTT.

This clonotype was observed a few times. The rearrangement uses TRBV19 and TRBJ2-1, with TRBD2 matching over 7 bases. CDR3 length: 14 amino acids. Germline CDR1 LNHDA, CDR2 SQIVND (reference sequence). With 5 bases clipped from V and 8 bases from J, the junction kept 9 bases outside the gene matches. In DNA, the CDR3 is TGTGCCAGTAGTCTCGGGGGGAGCACGGATGAGCAGTTCTTC. Its protein product is CASSLGGSTDEQFF.